What follows is one T cell receptor beta chain and its context. Using immunoSEQ multiplex PCR, the repertoire was profiled, and TCRdb retains in-frame clones only, with some absent. In the table there are 300,000 to 400,000 clones, roughly 90% of which are singletons. This specimen comes from a study of Ad26.COV2.S vaccination and SARS-CoV-2 variants. For the study at large: Ad26.COV2.S given intramuscularly, once or twice 56 days apart.

Treatment denoted: around 19 received Ad26.COV2.S at low or high dose, single or two shots; roughly 5 received placebo; per-sample allocation not given. Specimen acquisition occurred on day 63 following the initial vaccine or placebo injection. Germline V gene sequence: CDR1 SGHKS, CDR2 YYEKEE (reference sequence). V was pared by 9 bases and J by 2 bases, with 11 bases between. The CDR3 totals 12 residues. The genes are TRBV5-5 and TRBJ1-1, with D uncertain. The origin of this receptor is a person between 18 and 65 years old who received the Ad26.COV2.S COVID-19 vaccine or a placebo. The sample in question was peripheral blood, obtained in a trial of Ad26.COV2.S vaccine versus placebo. The CDR3 loop is CAIPGPNTEAFF. The CDR3 DNA follows: TGTGCCATCCCGGGCCCAAACACTGAAGCTTTCTTT.